These 23 T cell receptor beta chains were sequenced from one sample in a study of T cells in women clearing cervical HPV infection. Sequenced by immunoSEQ multiplex PCR; TCRdb stores in-frame clones only, minus some. This repertoire includes some 31,000 clones. The sequencing sample was made of blood buffy coat. These receptors were collected from a woman between 18 and 75 years old with a cervical HPV16 infection that either progressed to CIN3+ or cleared (not recorded which).

As regards this clone: Read coverage stops 3 residues before the CDR3 terminus; the germline J gene supplies the remainder. The chain uses TRBV7-2 and TRBJ1-1, with a tentative D call TRBD1 (6 bases). The length of the CDR3 is 12 residues. Germline values: CDR1 SGHTA, CDR2 FQGNSA. CDR3 DNA (partial): TGTGCCAGCAGCCTCATGGGAGGGGGA. Protein product: CASSLMGGG. The entire CDR3 reads CASSLMGGGAFF.

As for this clone: The read stops 3 residues short of the end of the CDR3; the missing end is completed from the germline J gene. The chain joins TRBV2 to TRBJ2-1; TRBD1 agrees at 11 bases. The CDR3 runs 14 residues. Germline loops: CDR1 SNHLY, CDR2 FYNNEI. J lost 4 bases, V lost 7 bases, and 3 bases had no gene match. CDR3 in amino acids: CASNRDRGYNEQFF. CDR3 bases read: TGTGCCAGCAACCGGGACAGGGGGTACAATGAG. The full variable domain, with the rest looked up from reference TRBV2 and TRBJ2-1, is EPEVTQTPSHQVTQMGQEVILRCVPISNHLYFYWYRQILGQKVEFLVSFYNNEISEKSEIFDDQFSVERPDGSNFTLKIRSTKLEDSAMYFCASNRDRGYNEQFFGPGTRLTVL.

In the case of this clone: The DNA ends 3 residues before the CDR3 does, and the rest of the CDR3 is filled in from the germline J gene. This chain links TRBV10-3 with TRBJ1-1, with 7 bases fitting TRBD1. Trimming cost V 10 bases and J 3 bases; bases outside gene matches: 8. Germline values: CDR1 ENHRY, CDR2 SYGVKD. The CDR3 is 13 amino acids. The CDR3 spells CATLRDRDTEAFF. The sequenced part of the CDR3 DNA is TGTGCCACTCTCCGGGACAGAGACACTGAA.

As regards this clone: From the germline J gene comes the end of the CDR3, since the read stops 3 residues before it. This chain links TRBV7-2 with TRBJ1-2, with no clear D. Germline CDR1 and CDR2: SGHTA and FQGNSA. This CDR3 spans 13 amino acids. The chain's CDR3 is CASSLDRPGGYTF. Partial CDR3 DNA: TGTGCCAGCAGCTTAGATAGACCGGGGGGC.

In regard to this clone: The CDR3 end lies 3 residues beyond the end of the read and is filled in from the germline J gene. This chain joins TRBV7-6 and TRBJ2-3; maybe TRBD2 (6 bases). Germline V gene data show CDR1 as SGHVS and CDR2 as FNYEAQ. This CDR3 spans 14 amino acids. Trimming pared 3 bases from V and 1 base from J, leaving 8 bases between. The sequenced CDR3 bases are TGTGCCAGCAGCTTTGGCGGGGGCACAGATACG. It specifies CASSFGGGTDT. The full CDR3 is CASSFGGGTDTQYF. The whole variable domain, remainder taken from reference TRBV7-6 and TRBJ2-3, is GAGVSQSPRYKVTKRGQDVALRCDPISGHVSLYWYRQALGQGPEFLTYFNYEAQQDKSGLPNDRFSAERPEGSISTLTIQRTEQRDSAMYRCASSFGGGTDTQYFGPGTRLTVL.

This clone registers medium-sized by frequency. The CDR3 extends 3 residues past the end of the read, so its final part is completed from the germline J gene. This rearrangement joins TRBV18 to TRBJ1-6; D call uncertain. V was trimmed by 2 bases and J by 8 bases, leaving 10 bases between them. Germline V gene data show CDR1 as KGHSH and CDR2 as LQKENI. CDR3 length equals 14 residues. CDR3 residues: CASSPAGFDSPLHF. The part of the CDR3 DNA that was read is TGTGCCAGCTCACCAGCGGGATTCGATTCACCC.

On this clone itself: From the germline J gene comes the end of the CDR3, since the read stops 3 residues before it. This chain links TRBV19 with TRBJ2-7, with TRBD1 matching over 7 bases. The CDR3 extends over 17 amino acids. Germline CDR1 and CDR2: LNHDA and SQIVND (reference sequence). With V trimmed by 2 bases and J by 2 bases, 12 bases remained unmatched. Here the CDR3 reads CASSIRGQASSTYEQYF. The sequenced CDR3 bases are TGTGCCAGTAGTATAAGGGGGCAGGCGAGTTCAACCTACGAG.

As concerns this clone: The read ends 3 residues early relative to the CDR3; the germline J gene fills the gap. The chain links TRBV10-3 to TRBJ1-6, with D unclear. V lost 5 bases, J lost 8 bases, and 22 bases lay in between. The CDR3 totals 17 residues. Germline V gene data show CDR1 as ENHRY and CDR2 as SYGVKD. CDR3 DNA (partial): TGTGCCATCAGTAATAATCCCCGGGGATCACGGTATTCACCC. Translated, it gives CAISNNPRGSRYSP. The complete CDR3 reads CAISNNPRGSRYSPLHF.

CDR3 amino acids: CASSLDPREETQYF. The covered CDR3 bases are TGTGCCAGCAGCTTAGATCCGCGGGAAGAGACC. The rearrangement joins TRBV7-2 to TRBJ2-5; D may be TRBD2 (5 bases). The missing CDR3 end, 3 residues past where the read stops, is filled in from the germline J gene. This CDR3 spans 14 amino acids. The germline V gene has CDR1 SGHTA and CDR2 FQGNSA. V gave up 1 base and J gave up 3 bases, with 9 bases separating them.

Worth noting for this clone: The read ends 3 residues before the CDR3 terminus; that terminus is restored from the germline J gene. The chain carries TRBV12-3 or TRBV12-4 and TRBJ2-3, with TRBD2 as a possible D gene (6 bases). Trimming removed 7 bases from V and 2 bases from J, with 16 bases in between. CDR3 length equals 15 residues. The covered CDR3 bases are TGTGCCAGCAAATACCCGGGACTCTTCACAGATACG. Translation: CASKYPGLFTDT. The CDR3 as a whole reads CASKYPGLFTDTQYF.

Turning to this clone: Read sequence stops 3 residues before the CDR3 end, and the germline J gene provides the missing end. The V and J genes are TRBV7-9 and TRBJ1-1; perhaps TRBD1 as D (6 bases). CDR3 size: 14 residues. Germline values: CDR1 SEHNR, CDR2 FQNEAQ (reference sequence). V was cut by 5 bases and J by 3 bases, with 13 bases left in between. This chain's CDR3 is CASSRDMGDTEAFF. The covered CDR3 bases are TGTGCCAGCAGCAGGGACATGGGGGACACTGAA.

About this clone itself: The read ends 3 residues early relative to the CDR3; the germline J gene fills the gap. J is TRBJ2-1 and V is TRBV2; TRBD2 aligns across 7 bases. The V gene's germline CDR1 is SNHLY and CDR2 FYNNEI. J gave up 8 bases and V 6 bases, and 13 bases lay outside the gene matches. This CDR3 contains 15 residues. The CDR3 loop reads CASSTPRGVYDEQFF. The sequenced CDR3 bases are TGTGCCAGCAGCACCCCCCGGGGGGTATACGATGAG.

For this clone: With the read ending 3 residues before the CDR3 end, the germline J gene is used to fill in that end. V usage is TRBV20-1 and J usage is TRBJ1-2, with a weak D call TRBD1 (6 bases). The CDR3 runs 12 residues. The V end was cut by 5 bases, the J end by 4 bases, with 11 bases between. Germline V gene lookup returns CDR1 DFQATT and CDR2 SNEGSKA (reference sequence). This CDR3 reads CSASGTSYGYTF. CDR3 DNA, as far as it was read: TGCAGTGCTTCCGGGACATCCTATGGC.

Comment on this clone: Read data end 3 residues before the CDR3 end; the end is taken from the germline J gene. V usage is TRBV19 and J usage is TRBJ2-7; 9 nucleotides match TRBD1. CDR1 is LNHDA and CDR2 is SQIVND in the germline V gene (reference sequence). J was trimmed by 1 base and V by 6 bases; bases with no gene match: 4. This CDR3 is built from 14 residues. Incomplete CDR3 DNA: TGTGCCAGTAGACCCGGGACAGGGTCCTACGAG. Amino acids: CASRPGTGSYE. The complete CDR3 protein is CASRPGTGSYEQYF.

About this clone: The read gets to within 3 residues of the CDR3 end, and the germline J gene fills in the rest. This chain joins TRBV10-3 and TRBJ1-2; D gene uncertain. Germline-derived CDR1 and CDR2 are ENHRY and SYGVKD. V lost 8 bases and J lost 4, with 11 bases in between. The CDR3 consists of 12 residues. CDR3 in amino acids: CAIGHALYGYTF. CDR3 DNA, as far as it was read: TGTGCCATCGGGCATGCGCTCTATGGC.

To note about this clone: The CDR3 end is not reached by the read, which stops 3 residues before it; the germline J gene fills it in. This chain joins TRBV7-2 and TRBJ1-2; D gene unclear. The CDR3 loop spans 15 amino acids. Germline assignment: CDR1 SGHTA and CDR2 FQGNSA. CDR3 residues: CASRPLAGGGYDYTF. CDR3 DNA (partial): TGTGCCAGCAGGCCCTTAGCGGGAGGCGGTTACGAC.

On this clone itself: Coverage ceases 3 residues before the CDR3 finishes, and the germline J gene fills in the end. V is TRBV30 and J is TRBJ1-6, with TRBD1 identical over 7 bases. V was pared by 4 bases and J by 4 bases, with 1 base of the junction left unmatched. The CDR3 loop spans 13 amino acids. Germline CDR1 and CDR2: GTSNPN and SVGIG (reference sequence). Partial CDR3 DNA: TGTGCCTGGACGGGACAGTATAATTCACCC. Protein product: CAWTGQYNSP. The full-length CDR3 reads as CAWTGQYNSPLHF.

Comments on this clone: The CDR3 end lies 3 residues beyond the end of the read and is filled in from the germline J gene. This sequence joins TRBV20-1 and TRBJ2-7; the match to TRBD2 covers 8 bases. V was pared by 7 bases and J by 0 bases, with 11 bases of the junction left unmatched. There are 15 residues in the CDR3. Per the germline V gene, CDR1 is DFQATT and CDR2 is SNEGSKA (reference sequence). CDR3 sequence: CSVRGGGSGSYEQYF. The sequenced part of the CDR3 DNA is TGCAGTGTCCGCGGCGGGGGGTCAGGCTCCTACGAG.

As concerns this clone: The CDR3 is cut off 3 residues early in the read; its end comes from the germline J gene. The chain carries TRBV7-8 and TRBJ2-3, with 14 nucleotides matching TRBD2. The CDR3 loop spans 17 amino acids. CDR1 and CDR2 from the germline V gene are SGHVS and FQNEAQ. The trim removed 5 bases at V and 0 bases at J, leaving 4 bases unmatched. Incomplete CDR3 DNA: TGTGCCAGCAGCCCCCGGACTAGCGGGAGGAGCACAGATACG. Translated, it gives CASSPRTSGRSTDT. The CDR3, in full, reads CASSPRTSGRSTDTQYF.

Comments on this clone: The CDR3 end lies 3 residues beyond the end of the read and is filled in from the germline J gene. The chain employs TRBV5-6 and TRBJ2-5; 8 nucleotides align to TRBD2. Germline CDR1 is SGHDT and CDR2 is YYEEEE. J lost 1 base, V lost 4 bases, and 3 bases had no gene match. This CDR3 contains 14 residues. The sequenced CDR3 bases are TGTGCCAGCAGCCCGGGACTAGTCCAAGAGACC. It specifies CASSPGLVQET. The whole CDR3 protein is CASSPGLVQETQYF. Full variable domain (remainder filled in from reference TRBV5-6 and TRBJ2-5): DAGVTQSPTHLIKTRGQQVTLRCSPKSGHDTVSWYQQALGQGPQFIFQYYEEEERQRGNFPDRFSGHQFPNYSSELNVNALLLGDSALYLCASSPGLVQETQYFGPGTRLLVL.

Comments on this clone: The read is 3 residues too short to cover the CDR3 end, so that end is filled in from the germline J gene. This chain connects TRBV20-1 to TRBJ1-6; no clear D. V lost 0 bases and J lost 7, with 10 bases in between. CDR1 and CDR2 (germline): DFQATT, SNEGSKA (reference sequence). The CDR3 is made up of 14 amino acids. The CDR3 is CSARDLAANSPLHF. The covered CDR3 bases are TGCAGTGCTAGAGATCTGGCGGCGAATTCACCC.

A note on this clone: The read ends 3 residues shy of where the CDR3 ends; the end is completed using the germline J gene. This chain links TRBV18 with TRBJ2-7, with 7 bases matching TRBD2. Germline lookup yields CDR1 KGHSH and CDR2 LQKENI. The CDR3 is 14 residues long. Germline trimming cut 2 bases from V and 4 bases from J; bases unmatched to any gene: 5. The part of the CDR3 DNA that was read is TGTGCCAGCTCACCAGAGGCGGGAGTTTACGAG. Protein sequence: CASSPEAGVYE. The CDR3 in its entirety is CASSPEAGVYEQYF.

In regard to this clone: The read gets to within 3 residues of the CDR3 end, and the germline J gene fills in the rest. The chain uses TRBV5-1 and TRBJ2-5; 11 positions match TRBD2. This CDR3 is 15 amino acids long. The V and J ends lost 2 bases and 5 bases, in that order; junction bases with no gene match: 5. Germline values: CDR1 SGHRS, CDR2 YFSETQ. CDR3 in amino acids: CASSFGSGGAETQYF. CDR3 bases read: TGCGCCAGCAGCTTTGGTAGCGGGGGGGCCGAGACC.